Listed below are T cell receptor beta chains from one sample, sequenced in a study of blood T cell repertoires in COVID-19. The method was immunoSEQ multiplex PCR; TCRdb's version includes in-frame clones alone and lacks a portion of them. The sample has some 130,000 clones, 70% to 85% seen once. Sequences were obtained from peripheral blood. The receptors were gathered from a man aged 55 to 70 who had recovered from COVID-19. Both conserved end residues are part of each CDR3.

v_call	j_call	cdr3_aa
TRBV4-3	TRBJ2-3	CASSQGQYADTQYF
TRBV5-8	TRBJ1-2	CASSRYRGQNGYTF
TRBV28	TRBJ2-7	CASSEDRVSYEQYF
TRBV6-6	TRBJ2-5	CASSPIGLNSWETQYF
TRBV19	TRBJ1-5	CASSIAQGDNQPQHF
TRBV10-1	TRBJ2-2	CASSEATSGGANTGELFF
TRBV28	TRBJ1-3	CASSLLTGTGDTIYF
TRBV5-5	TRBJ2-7	CASSPGNEQYF
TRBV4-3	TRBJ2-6	CASSQETGAGANVLTF
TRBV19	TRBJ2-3	CASSLRTSVGGTDTQYF
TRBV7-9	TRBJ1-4	CASRPQGQSGNEKLFF